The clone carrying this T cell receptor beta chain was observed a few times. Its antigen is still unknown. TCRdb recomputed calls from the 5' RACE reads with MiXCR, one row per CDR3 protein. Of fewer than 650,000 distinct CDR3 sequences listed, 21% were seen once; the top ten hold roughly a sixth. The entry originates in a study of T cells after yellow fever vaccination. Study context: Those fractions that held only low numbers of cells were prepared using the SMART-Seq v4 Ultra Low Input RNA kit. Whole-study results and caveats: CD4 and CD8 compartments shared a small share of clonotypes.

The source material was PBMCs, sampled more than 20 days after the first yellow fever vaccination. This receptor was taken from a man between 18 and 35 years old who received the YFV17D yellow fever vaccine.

The CDR3 is CASRDRSANEQYF. CDR3 nucleotide sequence: TGTGCCAGCAGAGACAGGAGCGCTAACGAGCAGTACTTC. The J gene is TRBJ2-7, the V gene TRBV6-1, with D perhaps TRBD1 (6 bases). V lost 6 bases, J lost 5 bases, and 14 bases lay in between. This CDR3 has 13 residues. Germline assignment: CDR1 MNHNS and CDR2 SASEGT.